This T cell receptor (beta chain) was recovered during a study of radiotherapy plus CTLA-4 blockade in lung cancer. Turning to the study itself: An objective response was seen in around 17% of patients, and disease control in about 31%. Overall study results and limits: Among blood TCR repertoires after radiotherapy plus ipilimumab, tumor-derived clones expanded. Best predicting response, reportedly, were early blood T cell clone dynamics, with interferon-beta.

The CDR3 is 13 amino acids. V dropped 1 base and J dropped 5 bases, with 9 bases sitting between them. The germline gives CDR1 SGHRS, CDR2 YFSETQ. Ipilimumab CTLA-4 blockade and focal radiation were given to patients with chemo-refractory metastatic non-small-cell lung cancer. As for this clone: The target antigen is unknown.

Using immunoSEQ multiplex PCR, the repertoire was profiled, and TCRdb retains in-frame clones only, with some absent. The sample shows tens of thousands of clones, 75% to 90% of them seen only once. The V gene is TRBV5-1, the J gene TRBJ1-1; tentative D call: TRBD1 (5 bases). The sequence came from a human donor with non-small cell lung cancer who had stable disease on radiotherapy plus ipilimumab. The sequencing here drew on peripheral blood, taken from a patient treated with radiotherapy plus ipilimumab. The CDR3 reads CASSLQGGTEAFF. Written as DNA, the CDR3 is TGCGCCAGCAGCTTGCAGGGTGGAACTGAAGCTTTCTTT.